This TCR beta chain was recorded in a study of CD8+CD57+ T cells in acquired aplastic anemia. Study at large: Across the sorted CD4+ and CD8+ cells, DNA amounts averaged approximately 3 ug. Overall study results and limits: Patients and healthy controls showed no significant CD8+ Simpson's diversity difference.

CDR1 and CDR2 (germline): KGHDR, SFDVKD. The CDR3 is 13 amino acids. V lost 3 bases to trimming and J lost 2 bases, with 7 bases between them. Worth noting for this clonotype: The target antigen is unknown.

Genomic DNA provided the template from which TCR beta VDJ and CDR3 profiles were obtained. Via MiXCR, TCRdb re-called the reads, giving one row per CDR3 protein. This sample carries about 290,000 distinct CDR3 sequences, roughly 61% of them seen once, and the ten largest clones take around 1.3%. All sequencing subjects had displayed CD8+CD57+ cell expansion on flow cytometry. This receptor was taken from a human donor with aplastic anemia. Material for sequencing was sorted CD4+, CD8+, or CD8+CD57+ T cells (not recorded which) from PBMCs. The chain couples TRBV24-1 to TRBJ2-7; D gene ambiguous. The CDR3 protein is CATSDPLTYEQYF. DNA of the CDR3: TGTGCCACCAGTGATCCCCTAACCTACGAGCAGTACTTC.